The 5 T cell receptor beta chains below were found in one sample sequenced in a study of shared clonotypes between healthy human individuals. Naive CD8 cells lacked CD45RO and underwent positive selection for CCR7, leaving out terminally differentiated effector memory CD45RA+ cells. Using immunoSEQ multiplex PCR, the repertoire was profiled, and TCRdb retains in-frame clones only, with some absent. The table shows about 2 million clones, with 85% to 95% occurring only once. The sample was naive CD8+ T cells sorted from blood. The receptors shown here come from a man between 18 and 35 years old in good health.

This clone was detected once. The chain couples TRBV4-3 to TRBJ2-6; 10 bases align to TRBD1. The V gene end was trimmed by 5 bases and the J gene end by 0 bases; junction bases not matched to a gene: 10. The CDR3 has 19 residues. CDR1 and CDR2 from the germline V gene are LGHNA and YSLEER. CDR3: CASSIKEGQGISGANVLTF. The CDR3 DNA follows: TGCGCCAGCAGCATCAAGGAGGGACAGGGGATCTCTGGGGCCAACGTCCTGACTTTC.

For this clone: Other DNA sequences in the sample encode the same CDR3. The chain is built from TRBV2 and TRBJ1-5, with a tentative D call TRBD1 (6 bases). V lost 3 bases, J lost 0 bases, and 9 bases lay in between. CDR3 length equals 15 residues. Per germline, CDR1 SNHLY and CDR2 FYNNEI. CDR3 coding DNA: TGTGCCAGCAGTGATTTAGGGGGTAGCAATCAGCCCCAGCATTTT. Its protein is CASSDLGGSNQPQHF.

CDR3 loop: CASSPRGGYTEAFF. CDR3 in DNA: TGTGCCAGCAGCCCGAGGGGAGGGTACACTGAAGCTTTCTTT. V and J are TRBV9 and TRBJ1-1; D may be TRBD1 (5 bases). V was trimmed by 4 bases and J by 3 bases, leaving 13 bases between them. Germline CDR1 reads SGDLS; CDR2 reads YYNGEE. The CDR3 has 14 residues.

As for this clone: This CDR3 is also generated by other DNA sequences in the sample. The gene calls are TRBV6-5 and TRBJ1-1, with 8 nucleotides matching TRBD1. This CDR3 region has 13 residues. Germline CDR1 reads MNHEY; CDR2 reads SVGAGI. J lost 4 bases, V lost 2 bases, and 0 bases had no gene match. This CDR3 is CASSYDRGTEAFF. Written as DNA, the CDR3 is TGTGCCAGCAGTTACGACAGGGGCACTGAAGCTTTCTTT.

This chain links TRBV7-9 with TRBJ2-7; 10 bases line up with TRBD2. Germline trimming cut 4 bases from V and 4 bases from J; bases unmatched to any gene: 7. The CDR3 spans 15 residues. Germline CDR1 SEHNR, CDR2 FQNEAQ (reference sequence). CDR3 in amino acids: CASSYPLAGAYEQYF. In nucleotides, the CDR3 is TGTGCCAGCAGCTACCCCCTAGCGGGAGCGTACGAGCAGTACTTC.